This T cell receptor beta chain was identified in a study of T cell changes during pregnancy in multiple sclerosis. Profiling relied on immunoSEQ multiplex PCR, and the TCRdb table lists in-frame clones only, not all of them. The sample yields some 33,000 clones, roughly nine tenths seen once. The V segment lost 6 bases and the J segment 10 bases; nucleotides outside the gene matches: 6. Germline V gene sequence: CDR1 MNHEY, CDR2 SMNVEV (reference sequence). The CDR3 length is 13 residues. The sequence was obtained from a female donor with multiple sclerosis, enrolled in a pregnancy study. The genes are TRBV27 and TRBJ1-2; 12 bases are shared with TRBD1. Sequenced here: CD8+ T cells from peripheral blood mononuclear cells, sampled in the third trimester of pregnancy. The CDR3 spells CASRGQGAVDYTF. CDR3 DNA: TGTGCCAGCAGGGGACAGGGGGCTGTGGACTACACCTTC.